This T cell receptor beta chain was retrieved from a study of early T cells in non-severe SARS-CoV-2 infection. About the study: With bulk RNA from unsorted whole blood as input, sequencing yielded unpaired chains. Findings and limits, study-wide: Matches to VDJdb favored anti-spike CD8 responses and missed private and CD4 specificities.

Losses at the gene ends were 2 bases for V and 1 base for J; bases not matched to a gene: 1. This CDR3 is built from 14 residues. Germline V gives CDR1 MNHEY, CDR2 SVGEGT. Comments on this clonotype: Its antigen remains unknown.

Individual cDNA molecules received unique molecular identifiers. MiXCR was run by TCRdb on the 5' RACE reads, yielding one entry per CDR3 protein. The sample lists more than 65,000 distinct CDR3 sequences, over 10% occurring once. The TCR was taken from an adult who was a healthcare worker with PCR-confirmed SARS-CoV-2 infection or an uninfected control (not recorded which). Sequenced sample: whole blood. The chain recombines TRBV6-2 or TRBV6-3 with TRBJ2-5; 7 positions agree with TRBD1. The CDR3, as DNA: TGTGCCAGCAGTTACGGGACAGCCCAAGAGACCCAGTACTTC. It is translated as CASSYGTAQETQYF.